The clone carrying this T cell receptor (beta chain) was counted many times. Its matching antigen is unknown. V was clipped by 1 base and J by 10 bases; unmatched bases: 3. CDR1 is SGHTA, CDR2 FQGTGA, per germline. The length of the CDR3 is 15 residues. In TCRdb, the reads were re-called with MiXCR into one record per CDR3 protein. The data show roughly 130,000 distinct CDR3 sequences, 7% to 9.5% seen once. This sample was taken from a study of T cell repertoires in cytomegalovirus infection. Study-wide context: Both CMV infection and a matching HLA type were indicated by public TCR beta signatures. Findings of the study overall: The cumulative frequency of public TCR beta families identified carriers of CMV plus the relevant HLA. CMV-specific TCR beta clonotypes restricted by HLA-C were the ones dominating the ex vivo response.

The chain joins TRBV7-3 to TRBJ1-6; 11 nucleotides line up with TRBD1. The sample consisted of PBMCs. This receptor was identified in a human donor in good health (CMV status not recorded). Some clones in this sample may be carry-over from other donors' samples. As DNA, the CDR3 is TGTGCCAGCAGCTTAATGGACAGGGGGCTCTCACCCCTCCACTTT. Its translation: CASSLMDRGLSPLHF.